This T cell receptor (beta chain) appears in the sequencing data of a study of T cell clonotyping in hematopoietic cell transplantation. Turning to the study itself: Recipient samples before transplant were obtained post-cytoreduction.

Sequencing used immunoSEQ multiplex PCR; TCRdb keeps in-frame clones, though not all of them. The data show approximately 28,000 clones, around 84% seen once. Study outcomes and limitations: At the given depth, recipient repertoires were over 95% de novo clonotypes. No sorting was done, leaving CD4 and CD8 contributions mixed. Recipient TCR diversity dropped after transplant; expanded clonotypes rose from day 30 to 180.

Time point defined: recipient sample about 28 days before transplant, after cytoreduction. As concerns this clone: Its antigen is as yet unknown.

The CDR3 totals 17 residues. The germline V gene encodes CDR1 MNHEY and CDR2 SMNVEV (reference sequence). V was cut by 3 bases and J by 6 bases, with 20 bases left in between. Sample: peripheral blood mononuclear cells, taken before stem cell transplant. The sequence came from a woman aged 55 to 70 with acute myeloid leukemia. Some clones in this sample may be carry-over from other donors' samples. The chain is built from TRBV27 and TRBJ2-2; tentative D call: TRBD1 (6 bases). CDR3 amino acids: CASSFLQGLNTAGELFF. CDR3 bases: TGTGCCAGCAGTTTCCTCCAGGGGTTGAATACTGCCGGGGAGCTGTTTTTT.